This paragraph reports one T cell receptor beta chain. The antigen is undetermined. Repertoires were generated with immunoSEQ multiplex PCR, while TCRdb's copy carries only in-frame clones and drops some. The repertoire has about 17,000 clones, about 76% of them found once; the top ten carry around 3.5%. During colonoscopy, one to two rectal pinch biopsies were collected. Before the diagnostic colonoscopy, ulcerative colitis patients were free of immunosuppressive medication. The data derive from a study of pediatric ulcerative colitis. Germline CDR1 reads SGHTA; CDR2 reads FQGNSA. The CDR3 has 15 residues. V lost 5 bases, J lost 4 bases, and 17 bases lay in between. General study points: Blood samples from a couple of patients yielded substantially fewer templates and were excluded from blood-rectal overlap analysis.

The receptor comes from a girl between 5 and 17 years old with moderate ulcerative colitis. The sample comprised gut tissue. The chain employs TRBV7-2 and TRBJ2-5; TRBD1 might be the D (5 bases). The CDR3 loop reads CASSPRLGPGETQYF. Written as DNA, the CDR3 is TGTGCCAGCAGCCCCCGTTTGGGGCCCGGAGAGACCCAGTACTTC. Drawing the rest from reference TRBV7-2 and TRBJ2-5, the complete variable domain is GAGVSQSPSNKVTEKGKDVELRCDPISGHTALYWYRQSLGQGLEFLIYFQGNSAPDKSGLPSDRFSAERTGGSVSTLTIQRTQQEDSAVYLCASSPRLGPGETQYFGPGTRLLVL.